This T cell receptor (beta chain) originates from a study of CDR3 diversity in severe acne. This clonotype came up a few times. Since a much larger clone is just one base distant, this may be a read error. Each CDR3 protein gets one entry after TCRdb re-called the PCR reads with MiXCR. The repertoire has more than 85,000 distinct CDR3 sequences, roughly half of them found once; the top ten carry around an eighth. Germline V lookup: CDR1 SEHNR, CDR2 FQNEAQ (reference sequence). The CDR3 has 15 amino acids. The sample consisted of blood. The V and J genes are TRBV7-9 and TRBJ2-1; D may be TRBD2 (5 bases). The sequence was collected from a male donor with acne. The CDR3 spells CASSPGSTSYSEQFF. CDR3 DNA sequence: TGCGCCAGCAGCCCGGGATCGACCTCCTACAGTGAGCAGTTCTTC.